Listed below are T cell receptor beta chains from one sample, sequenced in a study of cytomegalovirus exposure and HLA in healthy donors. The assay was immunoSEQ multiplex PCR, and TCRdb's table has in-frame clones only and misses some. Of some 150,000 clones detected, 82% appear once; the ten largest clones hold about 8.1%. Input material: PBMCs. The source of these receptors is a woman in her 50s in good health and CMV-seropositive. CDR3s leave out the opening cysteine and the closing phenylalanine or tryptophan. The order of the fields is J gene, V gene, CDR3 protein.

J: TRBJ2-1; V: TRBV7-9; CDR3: ASSPTPHEREYNEQF
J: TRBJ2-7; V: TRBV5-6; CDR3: ASSFLTGFLYEQY
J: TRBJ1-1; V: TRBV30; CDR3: AWSVQGTTEAF
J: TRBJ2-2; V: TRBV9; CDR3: ASSVEDRGGELF
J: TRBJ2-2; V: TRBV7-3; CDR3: ASSLGGTGNTGELF
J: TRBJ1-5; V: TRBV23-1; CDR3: ASSPRDGGVGQPQH
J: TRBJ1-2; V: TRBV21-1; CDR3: ASSSPDRDWCYGYT
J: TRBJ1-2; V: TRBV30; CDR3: AWSPDRGTSGYT
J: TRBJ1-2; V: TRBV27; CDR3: ASSLSPAGNYGYT
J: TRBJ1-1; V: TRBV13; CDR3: ASSLGTRPGAF
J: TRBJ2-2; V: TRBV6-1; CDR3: ASSERQGGTGELF
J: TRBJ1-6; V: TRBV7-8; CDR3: ASSQDRGVSPLH
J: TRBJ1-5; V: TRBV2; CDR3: ASSQTRGQPQH
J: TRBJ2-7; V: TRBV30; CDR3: AWSVRGGAYEQY
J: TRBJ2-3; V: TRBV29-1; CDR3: SVEDGGTSTDTQY
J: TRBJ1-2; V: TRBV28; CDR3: ASSFRQGYGYT
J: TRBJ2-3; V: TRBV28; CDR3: ASGPNSGRAPDTQY
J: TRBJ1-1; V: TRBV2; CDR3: ASSEAGGATEAF
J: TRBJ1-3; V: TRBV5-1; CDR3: ASSSRTGVGNTIY
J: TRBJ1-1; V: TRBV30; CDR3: AAQRRDTEAF
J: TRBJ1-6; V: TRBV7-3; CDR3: ASSRGQGDSPLH
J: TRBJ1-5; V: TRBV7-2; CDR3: ASSLVAGTSQPQH
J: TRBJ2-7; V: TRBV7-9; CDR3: ASSLTENYEQY
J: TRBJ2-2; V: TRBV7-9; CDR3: ASSTLPVGGNTGELF
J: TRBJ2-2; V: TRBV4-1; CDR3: ASSAWTSGNTGELF
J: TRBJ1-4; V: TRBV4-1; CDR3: ASSQEGPGDEKLF
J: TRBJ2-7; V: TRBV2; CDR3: ASTPTGTES
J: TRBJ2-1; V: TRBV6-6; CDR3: ASSNRGNYNEQF
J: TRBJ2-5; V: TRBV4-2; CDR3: ASSHELAGEETQY
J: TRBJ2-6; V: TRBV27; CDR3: ASSWTGGVGANVLT
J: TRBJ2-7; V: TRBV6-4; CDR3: ASTRQGTWGQSYEQY
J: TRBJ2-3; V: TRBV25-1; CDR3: ASSDGGLTDTQY
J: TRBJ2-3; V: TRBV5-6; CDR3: ASSPRAGTSTDTQY
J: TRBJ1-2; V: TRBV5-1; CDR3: ASSLGQLVTYGYT
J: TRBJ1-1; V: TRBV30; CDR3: AWRGGTGRMNTEAF
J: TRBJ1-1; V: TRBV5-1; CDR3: ASSSPGIPEAF
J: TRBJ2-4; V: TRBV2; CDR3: ASSTRENIQY
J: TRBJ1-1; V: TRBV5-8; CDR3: ASSHRDSYLEAF
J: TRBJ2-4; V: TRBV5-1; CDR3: ASSLELAVNSQY
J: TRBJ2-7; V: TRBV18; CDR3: ASSPTSGPNSYEQY
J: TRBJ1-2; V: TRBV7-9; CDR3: ASSFFGTYGYT
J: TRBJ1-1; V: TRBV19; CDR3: ASSSPTDGNTEAF
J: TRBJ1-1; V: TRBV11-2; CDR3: ASSLRQGNTEAF
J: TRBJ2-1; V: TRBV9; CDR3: ASSVALTGIDEQF
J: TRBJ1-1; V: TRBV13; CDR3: ASSLGQGKNTEAF
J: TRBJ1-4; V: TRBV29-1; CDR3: SVVRGGNEKLF
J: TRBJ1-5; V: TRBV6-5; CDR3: ASSYRTGTQPQH
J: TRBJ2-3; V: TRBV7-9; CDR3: SSSPRWDREADTQY
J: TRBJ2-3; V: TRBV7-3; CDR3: ASSSGSTDTQY
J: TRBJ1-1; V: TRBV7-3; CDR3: ASSLTSSRGTEAF
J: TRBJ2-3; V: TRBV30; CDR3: AWSVRGGTDTQY
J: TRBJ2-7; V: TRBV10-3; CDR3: AARSGTGDYEQY
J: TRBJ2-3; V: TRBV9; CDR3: ASSFGTSSGDTQY
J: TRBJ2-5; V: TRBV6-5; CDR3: ASAGWGQKTQY
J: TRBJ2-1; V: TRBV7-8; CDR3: ASSLVSSYNEQF
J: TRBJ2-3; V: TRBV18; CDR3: ASSLLVGGNTDTQY
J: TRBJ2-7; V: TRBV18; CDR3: ASSPLKFSIAAPSYEQY
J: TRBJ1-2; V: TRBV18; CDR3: ASSPPGTGVGGYGYT
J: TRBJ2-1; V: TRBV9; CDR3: ASSSGDGDQNEQF